This entry lists 22 T cell receptor beta chains sequenced from one sample in a study of beta chain features in type 1 diabetes. Every bit of the isolated RNA underwent reverse transcription, so sequencing read expressed TCRB transcripts. Sequenced by immunoSEQ multiplex PCR; TCRdb stores in-frame clones only, minus some. The sample holds fewer than 650,000 clones, roughly 15% seen once. Sequencing used naive CD4+ T cells from blood. These receptors all stem from a man aged 18-30 years in good health.

This clone was seen a few times. The V and J genes are TRBV29-1 and TRBJ1-6; D is perhaps TRBD1 (6 bases). Germline V gives CDR1 SQVTM, CDR2 ANQGSEA. The CDR3 runs 13 residues. The V end was cut by 3 bases, the J end by 9 bases, with 12 bases between. The CDR3 bases are TGCAGCGTTGAGGAACAGGGAGGTTCACCCCTCCACTTT. Protein product: CSVEEQGGSPLHF.

This clone was observed a handful of times. V is TRBV5-1 and J is TRBJ2-7, with 8 bases aligning to TRBD1. CDR1 is SGHRS and CDR2 is YFSETQ in the germline V gene. This CDR3 has 16 residues. V dropped 1 base and J dropped 3; count of bases not matched to a gene: 9. CDR3 coding DNA: TGCGCCAGCAGCTTGTTATTCGGGACAGGCGTCTACGAGCAGTACTTC. Protein sequence: CASSLLFGTGVYEQYF.

The chain combines TRBV6-5 with TRBJ2-2; 8 nucleotides line up with TRBD1. CDR1 is MNHEY and CDR2 is SVGAGI in the germline V gene. The junction had 8 bases not matched to a gene; V was cut back by 8 bases and J by 6 bases. CDR3 length equals 14 residues. The DNA for the CDR3 is TGTGCCAGCCGCGGGACAGGAGCTTCCGGGGAGCTGTTTTTT. Protein: CASRGTGASGELFF.

The chain couples TRBV2 to TRBJ2-2, with 7 bases lining up with TRBD2. V lost 7 bases to trimming and J lost 2 bases; unmatched junction nucleotides: 10. The CDR3 covers 16 residues. Germline values: CDR1 SNHLY, CDR2 FYNNEI. Here the CDR3 DNA reads TGTGCCAGCAACTCGAGGGGAGGGCCAAACACCGGGGAGCTGTTTTTT. Encoded protein: CASNSRGGPNTGELFF.

Only a few counts were recorded for this clone. This chain connects TRBV7-2 to TRBJ2-3, with D hard to call. The V gene's germline CDR1 is SGHTA and CDR2 FQGNSA. Trimming left V 1 base short and J 6 bases short, with 5 bases between. CDR3 size: 12 residues. For the CDR3, the DNA is TGTGCCAGCAGCTTAGGACGGGATACGCAGTATTTT. Translating it yields CASSLGRDTQYF.

This clone was observed a few times. The chain carries TRBV7-6 and TRBJ1-2; 11 bases align to TRBD1. The junction had 8 bases not matched to a gene; V was cut back by 4 bases and J by 4 bases. The CDR3 is 16 residues long. Germline V gene lookup returns CDR1 SGHVS and CDR2 FNYEAQ. In DNA, the CDR3 is TGTGCCAGCAGCTCCGGCGGGGGGACAGGGGGCTATGGCTACACCTTC. Translating it yields CASSSGGGTGGYGYTF. The complete variable domain, with remaining parts taken from reference TRBV7-6 and TRBJ1-2, reads GAGVSQSPRYKVTKRGQDVALRCDPISGHVSLYWYRQALGQGPEFLTYFNYEAQQDKSGLPNDRFSAERPEGSISTLTIQRTEQRDSAMYRCASSSGGGTGGYGYTFGSGTRLTVV.

This clone occurred a few times. This rearrangement joins TRBV27 to TRBJ2-1; 10 nucleotides agree with TRBD2. The J segment lost 7 bases and the V segment lost 3 bases, leaving 9 bases of the junction unmatched. This CDR3 is 16 amino acids long. CDR1 and CDR2 (germline): MNHEY, SMNVEV (reference sequence). Here the CDR3 reads CASSFGTSAARNEQFF. As DNA, the CDR3 is TGTGCCAGCAGTTTTGGGACTAGCGCCGCTAGAAATGAGCAGTTCTTC.

V usage is TRBV28 and J usage is TRBJ1-1, with 9 bases lining up with TRBD1. V shed 2 bases and J 5 bases; nucleotides not matched to a gene: 6. The CDR3 extends over 15 amino acids. The germline V gene encodes CDR1 MDHEN and CDR2 SYDVKM. The CDR3 nucleotides read TGTGCCAGCAGTTTAAGGGGACAGGGAAAAACTGAAGCTTTCTTT. The encoded protein is CASSLRGQGKTEAFF.

In its sample, this clone was seen a few times. This chain links TRBV4-3 with TRBJ2-7, with 11 bases matching TRBD2. Trimming at V came to 6 bases and at J to 2 bases, leaving 6 bases not matched to a gene. Germline V CDR1 and CDR2: LGHNA, YSLEER. The CDR3 sequence is 15 residues long. This chain's CDR3 is CASSRVAGGPYEQYF. Here the CDR3 DNA reads TGCGCCAGCAGTCGGGTAGCGGGAGGGCCCTACGAGCAGTACTTC.

This clone was observed a few times. The CDR3 nucleotides are TGTGCCAGCTCACCGACACTGATACAGGGGAACTATGGCTACACCTTC. Translating gives CASSPTLIQGNYGYTF. The V gene is TRBV18, the J gene TRBJ1-2, with 7 nucleotides matching TRBD1. Germline lookup yields CDR1 KGHSH and CDR2 LQKENI. V lost 3 bases and J lost 2; bases outside the gene matches: 9. This CDR3 is built from 16 residues.

This clone appeared a few times. This sequence joins TRBV7-3 and TRBJ2-3, with 7 bases fitting TRBD2. V shed 1 base, J shed 4 bases, and the junction held 8 bases outside the gene matches. Germline values: CDR1 SGHTA, CDR2 FQGTGA. The CDR3 consists of 16 residues. CDR3 coding DNA: TGTGCCAGCAGCTTAAGGGGCGGGAGTTTGGCAGATACGCAGTATTTT. This translates into CASSLRGGSLADTQYF.

This chain uses TRBV28 with TRBJ1-5; D gene ambiguous. The CDR3 runs 14 residues. The germline gives CDR1 MDHEN, CDR2 SYDVKM. Trimming took off 6 bases at V and 3 bases at J, with 12 bases between the two ends. The chain's CDR3 is CASSRELTNQPQHF. In DNA form, the CDR3 reads TGTGCCAGCAGCCGAGAACTCACCAATCAGCCCCAGCATTTT.

This clone turned up a few times. CDR3 amino acids: CASSLQAVGEQYF. CDR3 nucleotides: TGTGCCAGCAGCCTCCAGGCTGTGGGCGAGCAGTACTTC. This sequence joins TRBV9 and TRBJ2-7; D unclear. Trimming shortened V by 4 bases and J by 6 bases, and 14 bases separated the two germline ends. CDR3 length: 13 residues. CDR1 SGDLS and CDR2 YYNGEE come from the germline V gene.

The chain links TRBV5-1 to TRBJ1-2, with D unresolved. V lost 1 base to trimming and J lost 3 bases, with 10 bases between them. CDR3 length: 14 residues. CDR1 is SGHRS, CDR2 YFSETQ, per germline. CDR3 region: CASSLSGEDYGYTF. The CDR3 nucleotides are TGCGCCAGCAGCTTGTCCGGGGAGGACTATGGCTACACCTTC.

This clone was counted a few times. The chain links TRBV7-2 to TRBJ2-2; 7 nucleotides match TRBD1. J lost 5 bases, V lost 3 bases, and 6 bases had no gene match. The CDR3 runs to 15 residues. From germline, CDR1 is SGHTA and CDR2 FQGNSA. This CDR3 reads CASSFWTGKTGELFF. CDR3 bases: TGTGCCAGCAGCTTTTGGACAGGAAAAACCGGGGAGCTGTTTTTT.

This clone turned up a few times. This chain connects TRBV9 to TRBJ2-7; D is undetermined. The ends were cut back, 4 bases at V and 1 base at J, with 12 bases in the middle. The CDR3 runs 14 residues. Per germline, CDR1 SGDLS and CDR2 YYNGEE. This CDR3 is CASSPRLGSYEQYF. CDR3 coding DNA: TGTGCCAGCAGCCCAAGGTTAGGTTCCTACGAGCAGTACTTC. The whole variable domain, filled in from reference TRBV9 and TRBJ2-7, reads DSGVTQTPKHLITATGQRVTLRCSPRSGDLSVYWYQQSLDQGLQFLIQYYNGEERAKGNILERFSAQQFPDLHSELNLSSLELGDSALYFCASSPRLGSYEQYFGPGTRLTVT.

The chain recombines TRBV7-2 with TRBJ1-2; tentatively, D is TRBD1 (5 bases). CDR3 size: 14 residues. The germline V gene encodes CDR1 SGHTA and CDR2 FQGNSA. Trimming took 2 bases from V and 11 from J, leaving 18 bases between them. This chain's CDR3 is CASSLNGAGIGYTF. The CDR3 DNA follows: TGTGCCAGCAGCTTAAACGGGGCAGGAATCGGTTACACCTTC.

There are a few counts of this clone. The rearrangement links TRBV11-1 to TRBJ2-1; D is undetermined. The CDR3 runs 12 residues. Trimming shortened V by 4 bases and J by 7 bases, and 8 bases separated the two germline ends. Per germline, CDR1 SGHAT and CDR2 FQDESV (reference sequence). The CDR3 DNA sequence: TGTGCCAGCAGCTCGCTGGTTAATGAGCAGTTCTTC. Its protein is CASSSLVNEQFF.

This rearrangement joins TRBV6-6 to TRBJ1-2; no firm D call. Trimming cost V 0 bases and J 2 bases, with 10 bases left between them. Germline V gene data show CDR1 as MNHNY and CDR2 as SVGAGI (reference sequence). The CDR3 runs to 15 residues. The chain's CDR3 is CASSYSRSENYGYTF. For the CDR3, the DNA is TGTGCCAGCAGTTACTCCAGGAGCGAGAACTATGGCTACACCTTC.

This clone has just a few counts. CDR3 loop: CASSPETGRGLEQYF. The DNA for the CDR3 is TGCGCCAGCAGCCCTGAGACAGGGCGCGGACTCGAGCAGTACTTC. The J gene is TRBJ2-7, the V gene TRBV4-3; 7 bases line up with TRBD1. The CDR3 is 15 amino acids. Trimming cost V 4 bases and J 6 bases; bases outside gene matches: 12. Germline V gene data show CDR1 as LGHNA and CDR2 as YSLEER.

V and J are TRBV5-1 and TRBJ1-4; D is possibly TRBD1 (5 bases). This CDR3 has 14 residues. With 0 bases removed from V and 6 bases from J, the gap between germline ends came to 9 bases. Germline V gives CDR1 SGHRS, CDR2 YFSETQ. For the CDR3, the DNA is TGCGCCAGCAGCTTGGAGGGGAGAGATGAAAAACTGTTTTTT. Protein: CASSLEGRDEKLFF.

This chain links TRBV7-8 with TRBJ1-5; D is ambiguous. The germline V gene has CDR1 SGHVS and CDR2 FQNEAQ. There are 14 residues in the CDR3. With 5 bases removed from V and 4 bases from J, the gap between germline ends came to 12 bases. CDR3: CASSPTALNQPQHF. Written as DNA, the CDR3 is TGTGCCAGCAGCCCTACAGCGTTAAATCAGCCCCAGCATTTT.